The sequence of this T cell receptor beta chain was determined in a study of blood T cell repertoires in COVID-19. V lost 0 bases and J 1 base, leaving 3 bases between the germline ends. The CDR3 totals 13 residues. Germline lookup yields CDR1 MGHRA and CDR2 YSYEKL. Original processing methods: Researchers report that nucleated cell counts were estimated from reference gene primer amplification. The method was immunoSEQ multiplex PCR; TCRdb's version includes in-frame clones alone and lacks a portion of them. Clone size and the V and J calls come from that table; the DNA yielded D and trimming. The sample yields 120,000 or so clones, over 85% seen once.

The V and J genes are TRBV4-1 and TRBJ1-1; no reliable D call. This receptor was obtained from a man aged 50-60 years with active COVID-19. The sequencing input was peripheral blood. The CDR3 here is CASSQDRNTEAFF. The CDR3 DNA reads TGCGCCAGCAGCCAAGATAGGAACACTGAAGCTTTCTTT.